These 14 T cell receptor beta chains originate from one sample sequenced in a study of shared clonotypes between healthy human individuals (dated by TCRdb to 2019 to 2021). Receptor amplification or capture employed the immunoSEQ multiplex PCR assay. TCRdb mirrors the immuneACCESS table, restricted to in-frame sequences. Some clones are absent from its copies; in checked studies, under half trace to an unresolved V gene, and the reason for the others is unknown. The sample table holds over a million clones, of which about 75% were seen once. The top ten hold approximately 1.5% of the sample. Material: memory CD4+ T cells sorted from blood. The sample's cell subset or site, from its label and the paper: CD45RA-negative fraction. These receptors all stem from a man between 18 and 35 years old in good health.

This sequence joins TRBV5-4 and TRBJ1-4, with D tentatively TRBD1 (6 bases). This CDR3 has 14 residues. Trimming left V 1 base short and J 8 bases short, with 12 bases between. Per germline, CDR1 SGHNT and CDR2 YYREEE (reference sequence). The CDR3 region has the DNA TGTGCCAGCAGCTTGCCAGGGGTGGACGAAAAACTGTTTTTT. Its protein is CASSLPGVDEKLFF.

V gene TRBV5-1 combines with J gene TRBJ2-7; D uncertain. Germline loops: CDR1 SGHRS, CDR2 YFSETQ. The CDR3 is 13 residues long. Deletions cut 5 bases from V and 6 bases from J, with 15 bases between. CDR3 in DNA: TGCGCCAGCAGTACGACGCCCGGCCGCGAGCAGTACTTC. As protein: CASSTTPGREQYF.

V is TRBV7-2 and J is TRBJ2-7; unclear D gene. Germline CDR1 SGHTA, CDR2 FQGNSA. V gave up 3 bases and J gave up 2 bases, with 11 bases separating them. The CDR3 spans 14 residues. This chain's CDR3 is CASSFALAPYEQYF. For the CDR3, the DNA is TGTGCCAGCAGCTTCGCTCTCGCCCCCTACGAGCAGTACTTC.

The CDR3: CASSPFSGRGPDTQYF. The CDR3 bases are TGCGCCAGCAGCCCCTTTAGCGGGAGAGGCCCCGATACGCAGTATTTT. The J gene is TRBJ2-3, the V gene TRBV4-3; 9 nucleotides align to TRBD2. CDR1 and CDR2 from the germline V gene are LGHNA and YSLEER. The CDR3 loop spans 16 amino acids. V lost 4 bases, J lost 6 bases, and 11 bases stayed unmatched.

This chain links TRBV5-1 with TRBJ2-1; 8 nucleotides line up with TRBD1. Per the germline V gene, CDR1 is SGHRS and CDR2 is YFSETQ. V gave up 5 bases and J gave up 12 bases; unmatched junction bases: 7. The CDR3 has 12 residues. The CDR3 is CASSLWTGMQFF. The CDR3 DNA is TGCGCCAGCAGTTTATGGACAGGGATGCAGTTCTTC.

The genes are TRBV2 and TRBJ2-3; D uncertain. CDR3 length: 12 amino acids. Trimming cost V 4 bases and J 6 bases, with 8 bases left between them. Germline V lookup: CDR1 SNHLY, CDR2 FYNNEI. The CDR3 reads CASSVRFDTQYF. In DNA, the CDR3 is TGTGCCAGCAGTGTGCGTTTTGATACGCAGTATTTT.

The genes are TRBV2 and TRBJ1-4; D is possibly TRBD1 (6 bases). Trimming shortened V by 5 bases and J by 0 bases, and 10 bases separated the two germline ends. The CDR3 is made up of 15 amino acids. In germline, CDR1 is SNHLY, CDR2 FYNNEI. The CDR3 reads CASSQRQATNEKLFF. CDR3 in DNA: TGTGCCAGCAGTCAGAGACAGGCAACTAATGAAAAACTGTTTTTT. Based on the CDR3 plus reference TRBV2 and TRBJ1-4, the full variable domain is EPEVTQTPSHQVTQMGQEVILRCVPISNHLYFYWYRQILGQKVEFLVSFYNNEISEKSEIFDDQFSVERPDGSNFTLKIRSTKLEDSAMYFCASSQRQATNEKLFFGSGTQLSVL.

This chain uses TRBV28 with TRBJ2-7; perhaps D is TRBD1 or TRBD2 (6 bases each). V lost 2 bases and J 5 bases, leaving 13 bases between the germline ends. The CDR3 totals 14 residues. Germline CDR1 MDHEN, CDR2 SYDVKM. This CDR3 is CASSLPGARDEQYF. CDR3 nucleotide sequence: TGTGCCAGCAGTTTACCGGGGGCTAGAGACGAGCAGTACTTC.

V and J are TRBV5-6 and TRBJ2-1; a possible D gene is TRBD1 (5 bases). Deletions cut 2 bases from V and 1 base from J, with 10 bases between. Per germline, CDR1 SGHDT and CDR2 YYEEEE. CDR3 size: 15 residues. CDR3 in amino acids: CASSFYSGSYNEQFF. The DNA of the CDR3 is TGTGCCAGCAGCTTTTACTCAGGGTCCTACAATGAGCAGTTCTTC.

The chain has TRBV29-1 and TRBJ2-3; 8 positions match TRBD2. The CDR3 has 14 amino acids. Germline-derived CDR1 and CDR2 are SQVTM and ANQGSEA. J lost 5 bases, V lost 4 bases, and 8 bases had no gene match. CDR3 sequence (DNA): TGCAGCGTTGCGCTTGCGGGGGGCCTAGATACGCAGTATTTT. Its protein product is CSVALAGGLDTQYF.

This chain joins TRBV28 and TRBJ1-5; 12 bases fit TRBD1. V was pared by 3 bases and J by 1 base, with 13 bases of the junction left unmatched. CDR1 is MDHEN and CDR2 is SYDVKM in the germline V gene. The CDR3 runs to 20 residues. The CDR3 loop is CASSFPTGTGGDFSNQPQHF. The CDR3, as DNA: TGTGCCAGCAGTTTTCCCACCGGGACAGGGGGCGATTTCAGCAATCAGCCCCAGCATTTT.

This clone was counted a few times. This chain connects TRBV13 to TRBJ2-2; TRBD2 matches at 14 bases. Trimming at V came to 8 bases and at J to 6 bases, leaving 8 bases not matched to a gene. Germline CDR1 reads PRHDT; CDR2 reads FYEKMQ (reference sequence). The CDR3 runs 16 residues. CDR3 sequence: CASGKTSGRVAGELFF. The DNA for the CDR3 is TGTGCCAGCGGCAAGACTAGCGGGAGGGTCGCCGGGGAGCTGTTTTTT.

The V call is TRBV10-3, the J call TRBJ2-2; 9 bases agree with TRBD1. The V segment lost 5 bases and the J segment 6 bases; nucleotides outside the gene matches: 10. The CDR3 consists of 16 residues. Germline assignment: CDR1 ENHRY and CDR2 SYGVKD. CDR3 residues: CAISKAGTGKAGELFF. As DNA, the CDR3 is TGTGCCATCAGTAAAGCCGGGACAGGGAAGGCCGGGGAGCTGTTTTTT.

V and J are TRBV2 and TRBJ1-3; 8 nucleotides match TRBD1. Per the germline V gene, CDR1 is SNHLY and CDR2 is FYNNEI. The CDR3 has 17 residues. Unmatched junction bases numbered 10, after V lost 6 bases and J lost 0 bases. CDR3 sequence reads: CASRPWDRKSSGNTIYF. The CDR3 nucleotides read TGTGCCAGCAGACCATGGGACAGGAAGAGCTCTGGAAACACCATATATTTT.